The T cell receptor (beta chain) described here comes from a study of blood T cell repertoires in COVID-19. Study as a whole: The cDNA or gDNA used as material had been derived from T cells, B-cell-depleted T cells, or PBMCs.

Germline CDR1 LGHNA, CDR2 YSLEER. The CDR3 runs 15 residues. V was clipped by 0 bases and J by 0 bases, with 9 bases between them. The data were produced by immunoSEQ multiplex PCR, yet TCRdb's version contains in-frame clones alone and is incomplete. The table lists 120,000 to 150,000 clones, 70% to 90% of them singletons. This chain joins TRBV4-3 and TRBJ2-7; possible D gene TRBD1, 5 bases. The material sequenced was peripheral blood. The clonotype originates from a woman in her sixties with COVID-19, enrolled during active disease. CDR3: CASSQDRQSSYEQYF. CDR3 sequence (DNA): TGCGCCAGCAGCCAAGACAGACAGAGCTCCTACGAGCAGTACTTC.